This T cell receptor (beta chain) stems from a study of CD8 T cells in ankylosing spondylitis. Using its own MiXCR run on the 5' RACE reads, TCRdb lists one record per CDR3 protein. The table shows under 950,000 distinct CDR3 sequences, with 15% to 20% occurring only once. Germline V gene data show CDR1 as KGHDR and CDR2 as SFDVKD. The V end was cut by 4 bases, the J end by 6 bases, with 11 bases between. CDR3 length: 13 amino acids. This clonotype occurred a few times. Its antigen is as yet unknown. Study-wide results and caveats: Reports say disease-linked clones showed up significantly more in matched ankylosing spondylitis synovial fluid. Eight or nine highly homologous variants formed a TCR beta motif that appeared characteristic of ankylosing spondylitis blood.

This receptor was obtained from a male donor with ankylosing spondylitis. J is TRBJ2-5 and V is TRBV24-1; D possibly corresponds to TRBD1 (5 bases). The sample consisted of blood, either unsorted or a sorted T cell fraction (not recorded which). The CDR3 here is CATSDQGGKTQYF. The DNA for the CDR3 is TGTGCCACCAGTGACCAGGGTGGTAAGACCCAGTACTTC.